This T cell receptor (beta chain) was found in a study of human T cells and chemical hapten exposure. Study as a whole: 2% DPC was applied to 2 cm by 2 cm of upper inner arm skin for sensitization. Broader study findings: It was expanded TCRs that formed significantly more large CDR3 similarity clusters than controls did. TCRs exceeding 1 in 1000 frequency stayed unchanged with DPC sensitization.

As for time point: patch test 1, 2 weeks after DPC sensitization. Described treatment: therapeutic diphenylcyclopropenone sensitization with weekly scalp DPC. The authors extracted total RNA from unfractionated whole blood. The trim removed 8 bases at V and 0 bases at J, leaving 12 bases unmatched. CDR3 length: 16 residues. The germline gives CDR1 MNHEY, CDR2 SVGEGT. TCRdb itself ran the RACE reads through MiXCR, one entry per CDR3 protein. The sample lists tens of thousands of distinct CDR3 sequences, approximately 32% occurring once. The table lists this clonotype with a count of one. Its antigen is as yet unknown.

J is TRBJ1-1 and V is TRBV6-2 or TRBV6-3; 7 bases align to TRBD1. Sequencing used whole blood, obtained in connection with sensitization to the hapten diphenylcyclopropenone (DPC). The clonotype comes from a man aged 35 to 55 with alopecia areata. Some clones in this sample may be carry-over from other donors' samples. This CDR3 is CASVPDRVKMNTEAFF. CDR3 nucleotide sequence: TGTGCCAGCGTTCCAGACAGGGTAAAAATGAACACTGAAGCTTTCTTT.